Listed below are T cell receptor beta chains from one sample, sequenced in a study of Ad26.COV2.S vaccination and SARS-CoV-2 variants. TCRdb keeps only in-frame clones here, not all; method: immunoSEQ multiplex PCR. This sample has 300,000 to 350,000 clones, with roughly 88% found just once. This sample comprised peripheral blood, obtained in a trial of Ad26.COV2.S vaccine versus placebo. All receptors derive from a person between 18 and 59 years old who received the Ad26.COV2.S COVID-19 vaccine or a placebo. Each CDR3 is given with its conserved first and last residue. The D gene is left open where the match is weak. For some rows the clone size is stated as once, few or many, or as a class when expanded; others skip it.

>-|-|TRBJ1-1|TRBV10-2
TGCGCCAGCAGGGATCGAGGACGGCTTATCACTGAAGCTTTCTTT
CASRDRGRLITEAFF
>-|-|TRBJ2-5|TRBV4-1
TGCGCCAGCAGCCAAGAAGGAACAGGGAGCATGGAGACCCAGTACTTC
CASSQEGTGSMETQYF
>-|-|TRBJ1-2|TRBV28
TGTGCCGGCGCCAGGACCGAATTCTATGGCTACACCTTC
CAGARTEFYGYTF
>-|TRBD1|TRBJ1-6|TRBV18
TGTGCCAGCTCACTACAGGGGTTAGGAAATTCACCCCTCCACTTT
CASSLQGLGNSPLHF
>few|-|TRBJ1-6|TRBV6-5
TGTGCCAGCAGTTACGAAGGAGGGCTAGAGACCCTCCACTTT
CASSYEGGLETLHF
>-|TRBD1|TRBJ1-1|TRBV3-1/TRBV3-2
TGTGCCAGCAGACCCGGGACAGTAACGTTATTCGGAGCTTTCTTT
CASRPGTVTLFGAFF
>-|-|TRBJ1-4|TRBV7-6
TGTGCCAGCAGCTTAGAGGGTAGTGCAACTAATGAAAAACTGTTTTTT
CASSLEGSATNEKLFF
>-|-|TRBJ1-2|TRBV5-4
TGTGCCAGCAGCTTGAGGTTAGGTCGCATCGACGATGGCTACACCTTC
CASSLRLGRIDDGYTF
>-|-|TRBJ1-2|TRBV27
TGTGCCAGCAGTTTATCCCCGGGAGGCACTAACTATGGCTACACCTTC
CASSLSPGGTNYGYTF
>-|-|TRBJ1-1|TRBV9
TGTGCCAGCAGCGTAGTGGGGCGGGCTGAAGCTTTCTTT
CASSVVGRAEAFF
>-|TRBD2|TRBJ2-2|TRBV4-3
TGCGCCAGCAAGGGAAGCGGGAGAGGAACCGGGGAGCTGTTTTTT
CASKGSGRGTGELFF
>-|TRBD1|TRBJ2-5|TRBV4-2
TGTGCCAGCAGCCAAGAGGGGCCTGGGACAGGGCAAGAGACCCAGTACTTC
CASSQEGPGTGQETQYF
>-|-|TRBJ2-1|TRBV5-5
TGTGCCAGCAGCTTCAGGCTTACCGATGAGCAGTTCTTC
CASSFRLTDEQFF
>-|-|TRBJ1-2|TRBV30
TGTGCCTGCAAAGAATCTAACTATGGCTACACCTTC
CACKESNYGYTF
>-|-|TRBJ2-4|TRBV11-2
TGTGCCAGCAGCTTAGTTGTAGAGTCCATTCAGTACTTC
CASSLVVESIQYF
>-|-|TRBJ2-2|TRBV5-1
TGCGCCAGCAGCTCTGCCGGGGACACCGGGGAGCTGTTTTTT
CASSSAGDTGELFF
>-|-|TRBJ2-1|TRBV30
TGTGCCTGGAGTGGGTGGGGTCAGAGCTCCTACAATGAGCAGTTCTTC
CAWSGWGQSSYNEQFF
>-|-|TRBJ2-1|TRBV7-9
TGTGCCAGCAGTTCACGGGATTTCAATGAGCAGTTCTTC
CASSSRDFNEQFF
>-|TRBD1|TRBJ1-2|TRBV18
TGTGCCAGCTCACCACGACAGGGGAATAACTATGGCTACACCTTC
CASSPRQGNNYGYTF
>-|-|TRBJ2-1|TRBV11-3
TGTGCCAGCAGCTTAGCTCCGTCCCGGGGCCTCAATGAGCAGTTCTTC
CASSLAPSRGLNEQFF
>-|TRBD2|TRBJ2-1|TRBV7-8
TGTGCCAGCAGGATAAAACCAGGGACTAGCGGGGAACTCTCCTACAATGAGCAGTTCTTC
CASRIKPGTSGELSYNEQFF
>-|TRBD2|TRBJ2-1|TRBV6-2/TRBV6-3
TGTGCCAGCAGTTACTCAGATGGAACTAGCGGGAAGAGCTCCTACAATGAGCAGTTCTTC
CASSYSDGTSGKSSYNEQFF
>-|-|TRBJ1-3|TRBV7-9
TGTGCCAGCAGCGAAGTCGTGGGGGGAAACACCATATATTTT
CASSEVVGGNTIYF